This entry lists 17 T cell receptor beta chains sequenced from one sample in a study of T-cell reconstitution after alpha-beta-depleted transplantation in children. The library targeted TCRbeta and was prepared with unique molecular identifiers. TCRdb re-derived calls from the PCR reads in MiXCR, one entry per CDR3 protein. The sample contains some 500,000 distinct CDR3 sequences, around 20% of which appear only once. The source material was PBMCs from the stem cell graft donor, sampled from the stem cell graft. The receptor source for this set is a human donor who donated a stem cell graft to a child with acute lymphoblastic leukemia.

This clonotype was observed a few times. The rearrangement uses TRBV29-1 and TRBJ2-7; TRBD2 is a possible D gene (6 bases). The CDR3 has 13 amino acids. The V gene's germline CDR1 is SQVTM and CDR2 ANQGSEA. V lost 4 bases, J lost 3 bases, and 13 bases lay in between. The CDR3: CSVAGTDFYEQYF. CDR3 nucleotides: TGCAGCGTTGCAGGGACTGACTTCTACGAGCAGTACTTC.

In this sample, this clonotype turned up a few times. The chain carries TRBV25-1 and TRBJ2-7; 9 bases fit TRBD1. V trimming: 6 bases; J trimming: 1 base; junction bases outside the gene matches: 4. Germline V gene data show CDR1 as MGHDK and CDR2 as SYGVNS. The CDR3 loop spans 14 amino acids. The CDR3 reads CASRDRGMSYEQYF. As DNA, the CDR3 is TGTGCCAGCAGAGACAGGGGGATGTCCTACGAGCAGTACTTC.

The chain combines TRBV7-9 with TRBJ2-1; D call uncertain. This CDR3 has 12 residues. V was cut by 2 bases and J by 9 bases, with 8 bases left in between. Germline CDR1 reads SEHNR; CDR2 reads FQNEAQ (reference sequence). CDR3 DNA: TGTGCCAGCAGCTTAAGCCGACTTGAGCAGTTCTTC. Amino acids: CASSLSRLEQFF.

This clonotype was seen a handful of times. The chain couples TRBV3-1 to TRBJ2-5; D remains unclear. The CDR3 has 13 amino acids. CDR1 is LGHDT and CDR2 is YNNKEL in the germline V gene (reference sequence). V was trimmed by 5 bases and J by 3 bases, leaving 10 bases between them. The CDR3 coding sequence is TGTGCCAGCAGCTTGGGGTTTGAAGAGACCCAGTACTTC. Protein product: CASSLGFEETQYF.

This chain uses TRBV5-6 with TRBJ2-7; D unresolved. Germline V gives CDR1 SGHDT, CDR2 YYEEEE. Trimming removed 2 bases at V and 2 bases at J, with 14 bases between. The CDR3 runs to 15 residues. The CDR3 loop reads CASSLQTRAPYEQYF. DNA for the CDR3: TGTGCCAGCAGCTTACAGACACGGGCTCCCTACGAGCAGTACTTC.

The genes are TRBV5-6 and TRBJ1-1; D is perhaps TRBD1 (5 bases). Trimming cost V 0 bases and J 9 bases, with 12 bases left between them. Germline V gene data show CDR1 as SGHDT and CDR2 as YYEEEE. This CDR3 has 13 amino acids. The CDR3 DNA follows: TGTGCCAGCAGCTTGGTCCCGGGGGGGAAAGCTTTCTTT. Its protein product is CASSLVPGGKAFF.

This chain links TRBV5-1 with TRBJ1-5; tentatively, D is TRBD1 (6 bases). Germline CDR1 reads SGHRS; CDR2 reads YFSETQ. Trimming took 2 bases from V and 5 from J, leaving 11 bases between them. The CDR3 has 14 residues. CDR3 region: CASSLQGQHQPQHF. The CDR3 DNA follows: TGCGCCAGCAGCTTACAGGGCCAGCATCAGCCCCAGCATTTT.

V gene TRBV14 combines with J gene TRBJ2-1; 7 bases map to TRBD2. CDR3 length: 16 amino acids. Germline lookup yields CDR1 SGHDN and CDR2 FVKESK. V was pared by 4 bases and J by 4 bases, with 10 bases of the junction left unmatched. Here the CDR3 DNA reads TGTGCCAGCAGCCTTGTAAGCGGGACTAATTACAATGAGCAGTTCTTC. This gives the protein CASSLVSGTNYNEQFF.

This clonotype was recorded a few times. The rearrangement uses TRBV7-9 and TRBJ1-2; 8 bases agree with TRBD1. Germline V gene lookup returns CDR1 SEHNR and CDR2 FQNEAQ (reference sequence). J was trimmed by 7 bases and V by 4 bases; bases with no gene match: 8. The length of the CDR3 is 14 residues. The CDR3 DNA reads TGTGCCAGCAGCTGGGACAGGTGGGTCGGTGGCTACACCTTC. This gives the protein CASSWDRWVGGYTF. The full variable domain, rest sourced from reference TRBV7-9 and TRBJ1-2, is DTGVSQNPRHKITKRGQNVTFRCDPISEHNRLYWYRQTLGQGPEFLTYFQNEAQLEKSRLLSDRFSAERPKGSFSTLEIQRTEQGDSAMYLCASSWDRWVGGYTFGSGTRLTVV.

The chain links TRBV7-4 to TRBJ2-2; D is possibly TRBD2 (5 bases). The CDR3 runs 13 residues. Germline V gives CDR1 SGHVT, CDR2 SQSDAQ. V lost 5 bases and J 7 bases, leaving 11 bases between the germline ends. CDR3 in DNA: TGTGCCAGCAGCCCGGGGAACCTCGGGGAGCTGTTTTTT. The encoded protein is CASSPGNLGELFF.

This clonotype was picked up a small number of times. The V call is TRBV6-5, the J call TRBJ2-1; D not certain. V was pared by 5 bases and J by 9 bases, with 8 bases between. Germline V lookup: CDR1 MNHEY, CDR2 SVGAGI. This CDR3 has 11 residues. The CDR3 coding sequence is TGTGCCAGCAGTAATCCCCCTGAGCAGTTCTTC. Protein product: CASSNPPEQFF.

This chain links TRBV7-9 with TRBJ2-1, with 11 bases lining up with TRBD2. There are 16 residues in the CDR3. Trimming removed 5 bases from V and 5 bases from J; junction bases left unmatched: 8. The germline gives CDR1 SEHNR, CDR2 FQNEAQ (reference sequence). CDR3 sequence (DNA): TGTGCCAGCAGCCTACCACTAGCGGGAGCAAACAATGAGCAGTTCTTC. Its translation: CASSLPLAGANNEQFF.

This clonotype was seen many times. The chain joins TRBV25-1 to TRBJ1-3; D is unresolved. The CDR3 length is 14 residues. Germline V gives CDR1 MGHDK, CDR2 SYGVNS. Trimming took 5 bases from V and 3 from J, leaving 11 bases between them. In nucleotides, the CDR3 is TGTGCCAGCAGTATGCGGTCTGGTGGAAACACCATATATTTT. Its protein product is CASSMRSGGNTIYF.

V and J are TRBV7-2 and TRBJ1-1; D is undetermined. Germline assignment: CDR1 SGHTA and CDR2 FQGNSA. V lost 1 base, J lost 0 bases, and 9 bases lay in between. The CDR3 is 15 amino acids. In nucleotides, the CDR3 is TGTGCCAGCAGCTTAGGGTCGAGAATGAACACTGAAGCTTTCTTT. The encoded protein is CASSLGSRMNTEAFF.

This clonotype has a handful of counts. The chain has TRBV5-1 and TRBJ1-1; D is undetermined. Germline values: CDR1 SGHRS, CDR2 YFSETQ. The CDR3 is 14 amino acids. V was trimmed by 0 bases and J by 6 bases, leaving 12 bases between them. The CDR3 sequence: CASSLVSGVAEAFF. CDR3 DNA: TGCGCCAGCAGCTTGGTTTCCGGGGTAGCTGAAGCTTTCTTT.

This clonotype has just a few counts. This chain connects TRBV3-1 to TRBJ2-1; 12 positions agree with TRBD2. The CDR3 is 19 amino acids. From germline, CDR1 is LGHDT and CDR2 YNNKEL (reference sequence). V lost 1 base, J lost 7 bases, and 14 bases stayed unmatched. The CDR3 sequence is CASSQALRTSGATTNEQFF. CDR3 sequence (DNA): TGTGCCAGCAGCCAAGCCCTACGGACTAGCGGGGCTACAACGAATGAGCAGTTCTTC.

The chain combines TRBV29-1 with TRBJ2-7; 7 positions match TRBD2. CDR3 size: 12 residues. V was pared by 4 bases and J by 6 bases, with 6 bases of the junction left unmatched. Germline CDR1 and CDR2: SQVTM and ANQGSEA. CDR3 sequence reads: CSVASWGGEQYF. The CDR3 bases are TGCAGCGTTGCGAGTTGGGGGGGCGAGCAGTACTTC.